The entry below describes one T cell receptor (beta chain). Its antigen remains unidentified. This table comes from immunoSEQ multiplex PCR, and its TCRdb copy is limited to in-frame clones, with some not included. The sample lists roughly 40,000 clones, approximately 83% seen once, with about 4.6% in the top ten. The sample is drawn from a study of a mutant IDH1 vaccine in newly diagnosed glioma. Overall study: Vaccination began 4-6 weeks post radiotherapy alone, or with temozolomide cycles.

The germline V and J ends were trimmed by 10 bases and 2 bases, with 9 bases remaining between them. Germline assignment: CDR1 ENHRY and CDR2 SYGVKD. CDR3 length equals 12 residues. The time point is: week 35, safety follow-up. In every dose of vaccine, 300 ug of mutant IDH1 20-mer peptide was given alongside topical imiquimod. The chain employs TRBV10-3 and TRBJ2-1, with D maybe TRBD1 (6 bases). The sample consisted of PBMCs, taken from a glioma patient whose treatment included an IDH1 peptide vaccine. This receptor was taken from a woman between 50 and 59 years old with glioma. As DNA, the CDR3 is TGTGCCACTCGGACAGCCTACAATGAGCAGTTCTTC. Translation: CATRTAYNEQFF.